The next 9 T cell receptor beta chains were all read from a single sample in a study of cytomegalovirus exposure and HLA in healthy donors. PCR primers comprised 60 Vbeta and 13 Jbeta primers. Clones were sequenced by immunoSEQ multiplex PCR, and TCRdb holds only the in-frame ones, with some missing. The sample includes 85,000 to 110,000 clones, roughly three quarters seen only once; the top ten take 9% to 12%. Sequencing was done on a sample of PBMCs. Receptors originate from a woman younger than 30 in good health and CMV-seropositive.

The genes are TRBV5-4 and TRBJ1-6; D is possibly TRBD1 (5 bases). The V end was cut by 2 bases, the J end by 5 bases, with 11 bases between. Per the germline V gene, CDR1 is SGHNT and CDR2 is YYREEE (reference sequence). The CDR3 is 15 amino acids. This CDR3 reads CASSLRTLNNSPLHF. The CDR3 DNA follows: TGTGCCAGCAGCTTACGGACACTGAATAATTCACCCCTCCACTTT.

A few counts support this clone. The chain recombines TRBV6-5 with TRBJ1-1; TRBD1 aligns across 11 bases. Germline values: CDR1 MNHEY, CDR2 SVGAGI. The CDR3 consists of 13 residues. V was pared by 4 bases and J by 8 bases, with 3 bases of the junction left unmatched. CDR3 loop: CASSFRTGGEAFF. CDR3 DNA: TGTGCCAGCAGTTTCCGGACAGGGGGCGAAGCTTTCTTT.

CDR3 bases: TGTGCCAGCAGCCTTACCTTAGCGGGAGGGCCGGGCAATGAGCAGTTCTTC. Translation: CASSLTLAGGPGNEQFF. The chain joins TRBV5-4 to TRBJ2-1; 11 nucleotides line up with TRBD2. The CDR3 length is 17 residues. Germline V gene data show CDR1 as SGHNT and CDR2 as YYREEE (reference sequence). The V and J ends lost 4 bases and 6 bases, in that order; junction bases with no gene match: 12.

The CDR3 loop reads CASSLTPTNEKLFF. The CDR3 DNA reads TGTGCCAGCAGCTTAACACCAACTAATGAAAAACTGTTTTTT. The V gene is TRBV7-6, the J gene TRBJ1-4; the D is unclear. V dropped 2 bases and J dropped 0 bases, with 4 bases sitting between them. Germline V gene lookup returns CDR1 SGHVS and CDR2 FNYEAQ. This CDR3 is built from 14 residues.

V gene TRBV27 combines with J gene TRBJ2-2, with 7 bases matching TRBD1. CDR1 and CDR2 from the germline V gene are MNHEY and SMNVEV (reference sequence). With V trimmed by 4 bases and J by 5 bases, 7 bases remained unmatched. The CDR3 consists of 15 residues. CDR3 in amino acids: CASSSTGLGTGELFF. The CDR3 bases are TGTGCCAGCAGTTCGACAGGGCTAGGAACCGGGGAGCTGTTTTTT.

This chain connects TRBV27 to TRBJ2-7, with D possibly TRBD2 on 5 matching bases. CDR1 and CDR2 from the germline V gene are MNHEY and SMNVEV (reference sequence). The ends were cut back, 0 bases at V and 2 bases at J, with 5 bases in the middle. The CDR3 runs 13 residues. CDR3 sequence (DNA): TGTGCCAGCAGTTTATCTAGCGCCTACGAGCAGTACTTC. Its translation is CASSLSSAYEQYF.

The chain has TRBV7-9 and TRBJ2-3, with 8 nucleotides matching TRBD2. CDR3 length equals 15 residues. The V gene's germline CDR1 is SEHNR and CDR2 FQNEAQ (reference sequence). The junction had 3 bases not matched to a gene; V was cut back by 2 bases and J by 2 bases. The CDR3 coding sequence is TGTGCCAGCAGCTTATTTAGCGGGGACACAGATACGCAGTATTTT. Its translation: CASSLFSGDTDTQYF.

The J gene is TRBJ2-7, the V gene TRBV14, with 10 nucleotides matching TRBD2. The CDR3 runs to 14 residues. Germline CDR1 SGHDN, CDR2 FVKESK. The V gene end was trimmed by 5 bases and the J gene end by 6 bases; junction bases not matched to a gene: 7. CDR3 DNA sequence: TGTGCCAGCAGCTCCATAGCGGGAGGAGTCGAGCAGTACTTC. This encodes CASSSIAGGVEQYF.

This clone came up a few times. The genes are TRBV4-3 and TRBJ2-3, with a tentative D call TRBD1 (5 bases). Germline V gene data show CDR1 as LGHNA and CDR2 as YSLEER. Trimming took 1 base from V and 3 from J, leaving 14 bases between them. The CDR3 has 16 residues. CDR3 region: CASSQGRREPTDTQYF. The CDR3 DNA is TGCGCCAGCAGCCAAGGGCGCAGGGAACCGACAGATACGCAGTATTTT.